The entry below gives a single TCR beta chain sequence along with its context. The antigen remains unidentified. These data come from a study of stem cell transplantation in POMP-related autoinflammatory disease. At the level of the study: The study hypothesized thymoproteasome defects skew the TRB repertoire via impaired CD8+ selection.

Study-wide results and limits: Unique TRB V-J gene pairings were limited in number in patients with PRAID. Across all analyzed T-cell subsets, patients with PRAID tended toward reduced diversity and increased clonality.

V lost 10 bases, J lost 7 bases, and 25 bases lay in between. This CDR3 region has 15 residues. Looked up from germline, CDR1 is SEHNR and CDR2 is FQNEAQ (reference sequence). Using immunoSEQ multiplex PCR, the repertoire was profiled, and TCRdb retains in-frame clones only, with some absent. There are around 26,000 clones in the sample; 75% to 90% occur only once, and approximately 2.4% lies in the top ten. The origin of this receptor is a human donor with POMP-related autoinflammation and immune dysregulation (PRAID). The rearrangement joins TRBV7-9 to TRBJ1-2; D might be TRBD1 (5 bases). The sample consisted of CD4+ T cells from PBMCs, taken before stem cell transplantation. The CDR3 here is CANLDLSRGPSGYTF. In nucleotides, the CDR3 is TGTGCCAACCTCGATTTATCGCGGGGACCTAGTGGCTACACCTTC.